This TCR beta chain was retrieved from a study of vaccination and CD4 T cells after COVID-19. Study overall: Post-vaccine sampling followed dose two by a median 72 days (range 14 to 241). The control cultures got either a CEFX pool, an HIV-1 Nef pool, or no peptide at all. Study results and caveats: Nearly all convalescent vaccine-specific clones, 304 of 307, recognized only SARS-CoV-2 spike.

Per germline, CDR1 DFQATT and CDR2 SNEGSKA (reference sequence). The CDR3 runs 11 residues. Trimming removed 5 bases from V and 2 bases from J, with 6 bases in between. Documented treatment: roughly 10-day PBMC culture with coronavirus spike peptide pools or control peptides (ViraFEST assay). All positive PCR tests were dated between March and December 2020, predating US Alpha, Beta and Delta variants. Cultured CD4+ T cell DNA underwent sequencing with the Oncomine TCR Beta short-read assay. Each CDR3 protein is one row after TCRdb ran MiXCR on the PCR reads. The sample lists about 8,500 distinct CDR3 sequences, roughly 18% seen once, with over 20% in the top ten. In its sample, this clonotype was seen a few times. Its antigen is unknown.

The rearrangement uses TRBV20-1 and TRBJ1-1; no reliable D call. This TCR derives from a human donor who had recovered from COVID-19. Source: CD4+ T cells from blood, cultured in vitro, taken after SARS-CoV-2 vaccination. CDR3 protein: CSAGGNTEAFF. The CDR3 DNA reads TGCAGTGCTGGAGGAAACACTGAAGCTTTCTTT.